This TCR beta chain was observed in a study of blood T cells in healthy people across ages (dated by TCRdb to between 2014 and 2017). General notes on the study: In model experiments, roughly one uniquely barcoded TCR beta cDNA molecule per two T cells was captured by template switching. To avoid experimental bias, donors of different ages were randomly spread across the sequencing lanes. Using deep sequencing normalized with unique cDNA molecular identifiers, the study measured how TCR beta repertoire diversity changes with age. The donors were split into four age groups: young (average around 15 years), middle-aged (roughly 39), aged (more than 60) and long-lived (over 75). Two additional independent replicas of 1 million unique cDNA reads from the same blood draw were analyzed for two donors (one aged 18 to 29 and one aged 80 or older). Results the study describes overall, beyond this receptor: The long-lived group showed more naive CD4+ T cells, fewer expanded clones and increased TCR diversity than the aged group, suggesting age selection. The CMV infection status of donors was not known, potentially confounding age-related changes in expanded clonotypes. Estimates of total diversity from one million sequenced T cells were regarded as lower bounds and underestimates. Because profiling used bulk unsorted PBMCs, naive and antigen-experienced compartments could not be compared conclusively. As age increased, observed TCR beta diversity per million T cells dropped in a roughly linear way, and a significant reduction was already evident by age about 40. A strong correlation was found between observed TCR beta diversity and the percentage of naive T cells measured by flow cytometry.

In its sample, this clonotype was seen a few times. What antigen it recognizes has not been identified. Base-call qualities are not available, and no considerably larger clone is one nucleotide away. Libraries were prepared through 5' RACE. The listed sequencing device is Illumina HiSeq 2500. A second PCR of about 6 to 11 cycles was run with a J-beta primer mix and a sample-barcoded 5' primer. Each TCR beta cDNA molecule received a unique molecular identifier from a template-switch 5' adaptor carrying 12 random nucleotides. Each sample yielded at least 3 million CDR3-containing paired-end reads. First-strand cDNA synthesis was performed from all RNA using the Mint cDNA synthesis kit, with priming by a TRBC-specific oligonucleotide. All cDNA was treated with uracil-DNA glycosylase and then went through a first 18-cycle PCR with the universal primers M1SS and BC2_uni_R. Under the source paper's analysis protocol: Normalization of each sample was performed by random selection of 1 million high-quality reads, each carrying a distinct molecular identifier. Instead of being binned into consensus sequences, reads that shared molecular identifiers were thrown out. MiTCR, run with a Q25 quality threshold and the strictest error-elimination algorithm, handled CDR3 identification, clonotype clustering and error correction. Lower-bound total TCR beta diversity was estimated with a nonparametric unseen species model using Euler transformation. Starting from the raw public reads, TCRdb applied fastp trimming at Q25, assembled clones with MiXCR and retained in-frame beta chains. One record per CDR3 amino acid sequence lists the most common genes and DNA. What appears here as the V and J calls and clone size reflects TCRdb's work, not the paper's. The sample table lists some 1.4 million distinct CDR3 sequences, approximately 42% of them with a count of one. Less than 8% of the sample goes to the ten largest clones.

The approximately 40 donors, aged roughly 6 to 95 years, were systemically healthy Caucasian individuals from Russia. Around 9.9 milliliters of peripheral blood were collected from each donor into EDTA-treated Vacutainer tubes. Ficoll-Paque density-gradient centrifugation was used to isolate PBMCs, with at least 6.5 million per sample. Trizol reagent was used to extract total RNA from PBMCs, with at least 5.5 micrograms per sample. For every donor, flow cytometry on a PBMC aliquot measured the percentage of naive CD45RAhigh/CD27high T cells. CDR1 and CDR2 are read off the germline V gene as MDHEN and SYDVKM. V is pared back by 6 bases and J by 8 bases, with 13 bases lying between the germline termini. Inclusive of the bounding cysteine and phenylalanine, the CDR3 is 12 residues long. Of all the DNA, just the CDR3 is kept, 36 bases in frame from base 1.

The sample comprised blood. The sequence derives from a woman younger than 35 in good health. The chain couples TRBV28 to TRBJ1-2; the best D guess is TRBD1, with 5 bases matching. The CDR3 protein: CASSHDSQGYTF. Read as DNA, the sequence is TGTGCCAGCAGCCATGACAGTCAAGGCTACACCTTC.